Sequencing of this T cell receptor delta chain was carried out in a study of γδ T cells in repeated Plasmodium falciparum infection. In the study overall: Malian repertoires were sampled cross-sectionally without transmission and longitudinally through febrile malaria. Study outcomes and limitations: Over time and infection, Vgamma9/Vdelta2+ repertoires remained highly stable and polyclonal.

This clone was counted only a few times. What it binds is unknown. The TCRdb protein comes from a much larger clone and disagrees with this DNA's translation at residue 10, likely due to a read error; the protein given here is derived from the DNA. Flow sorting of PBMC yielded separate Vgamma9/Vdelta2+ and Vdelta2-negative gammadelta T cell populations for bulk repertoire analysis. This CDR3 is built from 22 residues. The V gene's germline CDR1 is GEAIGNYY and CDR2 EKD. The V and J ends lost 3 bases and 4 bases respectively, with 38 bases between them. Both TRG and TRD chains were sequenced from each sorted sample. TCRdb re-called the multiplex PCR reads through CATT. The sample consists of roughly 90,000 delta-chain clones, 0.85% to 1% of them appearing once.

The specimen sequenced was gamma-delta T cells from blood. The chain is built from TRDV2 and TRDJ1; tentatively, D is TRDD2 (6 bases). Because TCRdb records no J gene, it was assigned here through a match of the DNA to germline. The origin of this receptor is a pool of human donors (malaria-infected and uninfected, not separated). For the CDR3, the DNA is TGTGCCTGTGACTTCCTCGTTAACGGGGGCGGGGGCCCTTCCCCCGACGGCGATAAACTCATCTTT. The encoded protein is CACDFLVNGGGGPSPDGDKLIF.